The 5 T cell receptor beta chains below were found in one sample sequenced in a study of shared T cell receptors in the human thymus. TCRdb keeps only in-frame clones here, not all; method: immunoSEQ multiplex PCR. The sample lists about 500,000 clones, around 82% occurring once. These same records also appear under a second study, on human thymus T cells.

Sequenced: thymocytes. The receptor set was obtained from a boy younger than two with a congenital heart defect.

V is TRBV7-8 and J is TRBJ2-3; 8 nucleotides align to TRBD1. The J segment lost 0 bases and the V segment lost 5 bases, leaving 4 bases of the junction unmatched. The germline V gene encodes CDR1 SGHVS and CDR2 FQNEAQ. This CDR3 contains 15 residues. The CDR3 spells CASSPRDRSTDTQYF. Here the CDR3 DNA reads TGTGCCAGCAGCCCGCGGGACAGGAGCACAGATACGCAGTATTTT.

The chain couples TRBV19 to TRBJ1-2; 10 nucleotides match TRBD1. CDR1 LNHDA and CDR2 SQIVND come from the germline V gene (reference sequence). V trimming: 4 bases; J trimming: 2 bases; junction bases outside the gene matches: 1. This CDR3 comprises 14 residues. The CDR3: CASSTGQGNYGYTF. As DNA, the CDR3 is TGTGCCAGTAGTACGGGACAGGGGAACTATGGCTACACCTTC.

This clone was seen just once. The gene calls are TRBV10-1 and TRBJ2-7; D unresolved. Per the germline V gene, CDR1 is WNHNN and CDR2 is SYGVQD (reference sequence). The CDR3 is 12 residues long. The V end was cut by 8 bases, the J end by 0 bases, with 8 bases between. The DNA for the CDR3 is TGCGCCAGCCTCGCCAGCTCCTACGAGCAGTACTTC. Its protein product is CASLASSYEQYF.

This clone was detected only a few times. This chain uses TRBV4-3 with TRBJ1-3; D is uncertain. Germline CDR1 and CDR2: LGHNA and YSLEER. CDR3 size: 13 residues. V lost 4 bases and J 2 bases, leaving 6 bases between the germline ends. The CDR3 loop is CASSPGAGNTIYF. In nucleotides, the CDR3 is TGCGCCAGCAGCCCCGGGGCTGGAAACACCATATATTTT.

This clone was seen once. The V gene is TRBV4-1, the J gene TRBJ2-5; 9 nucleotides match TRBD2. The CDR3 is 18 residues long. The junction had 20 bases not matched to a gene; V was cut back by 3 bases and J by 9 bases. Looked up from germline, CDR1 is MGHRA and CDR2 is YSYEKL. The CDR3 protein is CASSHLGLAGAPFGSQYF. In DNA, the CDR3 is TGCGCCAGCAGCCACCTAGGCTTAGCGGGAGCCCCGTTCGGGTCCCAGTACTTC.